This entry lists 29 T cell receptor beta chains sequenced from one sample in a study of T cells in Graves' hyperthyroidism and ophthalmopathy. The CDR3 regions of TCR beta were amplified from RNA transcripts. Researchers ran a first-round RT-PCR on the TCR CDR3 using the HTBI primer set. TCRdb reanalysed the multiplex PCR reads using MiXCR and keeps one entry per CDR3 protein. The sample includes about 600,000 distinct CDR3 sequences, roughly 14% of them seen just once. Sequencing was done on a sample of blood. The receptors stem from a woman aged 50 to 60 with Graves' ophthalmopathy.

In nucleotides, the CDR3 is TGCAGTGCTAGAGTCCAGCGGGAGGGCACAGATACGCAGTATTTT. It yields the protein CSARVQREGTDTQYF. The rearrangement joins TRBV20-1 to TRBJ2-3; TRBD2 agrees at 9 bases. In germline, CDR1 is DFQATT, CDR2 SNEGSKA (reference sequence). The CDR3 covers 15 residues. The V segment lost 1 base and the J segment 1 base; nucleotides outside the gene matches: 3.

Notes on this clonotype: A read error may produce the germline difference seen at one junction end. This chain uses TRBV28 with TRBJ2-1; 9 bases are shared with TRBD2. The CDR3 is 15 amino acids. Germline CDR1 is MDHEN and CDR2 is SYDVKM. Here the CDR3 reads CASTGTSQIRYEQSF. The CDR3 nucleotides read TGTGCCAGCACAGGGACTAGCCAGATTCGCTATGAGCAGTCCTTC.

This clonotype was recorded at least ten times. The genes are TRBV9 and TRBJ2-5; D assignment may be TRBD1 or TRBD2 (5 bases each). The V end lost 4 bases, the J end lost 2 bases, and 15 bases lay between the germline ends. Germline CDR1 is SGDLS and CDR2 is YYNGEE. The CDR3 totals 15 residues. CDR3 in amino acids: CASSPSGRPQETQYF. The CDR3 DNA is TGTGCCAGCAGCCCCTCGGGACGGCCACAAGAGACCCAGTACTTC.

This clonotype has a handful of counts. This chain links TRBV9 with TRBJ1-1, with D unresolved. The CDR3 covers 16 residues. With 4 bases removed from V and 1 base from J, the gap between germline ends came to 17 bases. CDR1 and CDR2 from the germline V gene are SGDLS and YYNGEE. CDR3 bases: TGTGCCAGCAGCCCTAGACCTTTGGATGAGAACACTGAAGCTTTCTTT. Its translation is CASSPRPLDENTEAFF.

This clonotype was seen at least ten times. The chain couples TRBV6-1 to TRBJ2-7; 7 nucleotides align to TRBD1. The CDR3 consists of 16 residues. J lost 0 bases, V lost 4 bases, and 9 bases had no gene match. Looked up from germline, CDR1 is MNHNS and CDR2 is SASEGT. The CDR3 spells CASSGTPGQSSYEQYF. CDR3 coding DNA: TGTGCCAGCAGTGGTACACCGGGACAGAGCTCCTACGAGCAGTACTTC.

This clonotype has ten or more counts. The J gene is TRBJ2-7, the V gene TRBV28, with D possibly being TRBD1 or TRBD2 (5 bases each). Germline CDR1 is MDHEN and CDR2 is SYDVKM. This CDR3 spans 14 amino acids. Trimming shortened V by 7 bases and J by 3 bases, and 16 bases separated the two germline ends. CDR3 sequence reads: CASTPHRGRYEQYF. For the CDR3, the DNA is TGTGCCAGCACCCCGCATCGGGGACGCTACGAGCAGTACTTC.

This clonotype showed up many times. The rearrangement uses TRBV28 and TRBJ1-5, with 7 bases aligning to TRBD1. Trimming removed 5 bases from V and 5 bases from J; junction bases left unmatched: 6. The germline V gene encodes CDR1 MDHEN and CDR2 SYDVKM. The CDR3 is 14 amino acids. CDR3 nucleotide sequence: TGTGCCAGCAGTCCCGGACAGGCCCATCAGCCCCAGCATTTT. It yields the protein CASSPGQAHQPQHF.

V gene TRBV27 combines with J gene TRBJ2-2, with D perhaps TRBD2 (6 bases). CDR1 and CDR2 from the germline V gene are MNHEY and SMNVEV (reference sequence). This CDR3 comprises 18 residues. The V and J ends lost 0 bases and 6 bases respectively, with 20 bases between them. The CDR3 reads CASSLSPPEASVAGELFF. The CDR3 DNA reads as TGTGCCAGCAGTTTATCGCCCCCTGAGGCTAGCGTTGCCGGGGAGCTGTTTTTT.

This clonotype was seen a handful of times. The CDR3 DNA is TGCGCCAGCAGCCAAGATCACCGGGGTCTGGACGAGCAGTACTTC. Its translation: CASSQDHRGLDEQYF. J is TRBJ2-7 and V is TRBV4-1; D may be TRBD2 (5 bases). The germline V and J ends were trimmed by 0 bases and 5 bases, with 14 bases remaining between them. The CDR3 length is 15 residues. The V gene's germline CDR1 is MGHRA and CDR2 YSYEKL.

The CDR3 is CSVVLDSGNTIYF. The DNA for the CDR3 is TGCAGCGTTGTTTTGGACTCTGGAAACACCATATATTTT. This chain joins TRBV29-1 and TRBJ1-3; D call uncertain. Trimming took off 4 bases at V and 0 bases at J, with 7 bases between the two ends. The germline CDR1 and CDR2 sequences are SQVTM and ANQGSEA. The CDR3 runs 13 residues.

This clonotype was observed a handful of times. The chain employs TRBV19 and TRBJ2-1, with 7 bases lining up with TRBD2. Per the germline V gene, CDR1 is LNHDA and CDR2 is SQIVND (reference sequence). The CDR3 spans 14 residues. V was clipped by 3 bases and J by 6 bases; unmatched bases: 5. CDR3 nucleotides: TGTGCCAGTAGTATCCGGGAGGTAGGCAATGAGCAGTTCTTC. Its protein product is CASSIREVGNEQFF. Looking up the rest from reference TRBV19 and TRBJ2-1 gives the full variable domain: DGGITQSPKYLFRKEGQNVTLSCEQNLNHDAMYWYRQDPGQGLRLIYYSQIVNDFQKGDIAEGYSVSREKKESFPLTVTSAQKNPTAFYLCASSIREVGNEQFFGPGTRLTVL.

This clonotype was seen at least ten times. The CDR3 loop is CSAPFLAGLYEQYF. Here the CDR3 DNA reads TGCAGTGCGCCATTCCTAGCGGGATTGTACGAGCAGTACTTC. V and J are TRBV20-1 and TRBJ2-7; 9 bases fit TRBD2. Germline V CDR1 and CDR2: DFQATT, SNEGSKA (reference sequence). This CDR3 comprises 14 residues. The trim removed 6 bases at V and 4 bases at J, leaving 10 bases unmatched.

V and J are TRBV10-3 and TRBJ1-1, with D perhaps matching TRBD1 (6 bases). The V end was cut by 9 bases, the J end by 4 bases, with 15 bases between. The germline V gene has CDR1 ENHRY and CDR2 SYGVKD. The length of the CDR3 is 13 residues. The chain's CDR3 is CAIHRDLSTEAFF. CDR3 nucleotides: TGTGCCATTCACAGGGATTTAAGCACTGAAGCTTTCTTT.

This clonotype was observed a few times. The chain carries TRBV6-2 or TRBV6-3 and TRBJ2-5; D is ambiguous. V lost 0 bases, J lost 5 bases, and 10 bases lay in between. Germline CDR1 reads MNHEY; CDR2 reads SVGEGT. The CDR3 is made up of 14 amino acids. The CDR3 DNA is TGTGCCAGCAGTTACTCTGCGGACGGGGAGACCCAGTACTTC. This encodes CASSYSADGETQYF.

This clonotype was counted many times. The genes are TRBV6-1 and TRBJ1-1; 7 bases are a match to TRBD1. Per the germline V gene, CDR1 is MNHNS and CDR2 is SASEGT. The V segment lost 3 bases and the J segment 6 bases; nucleotides outside the gene matches: 4. CDR3 length equals 13 residues. The CDR3 reads CASSEGTAPEAFF. The CDR3 bases are TGTGCCAGCAGTGAGGGGACAGCCCCTGAAGCTTTCTTT.

This clonotype was counted many times. The chain employs TRBV2 and TRBJ1-5, with TRBD1 matching over 9 bases. The V gene's germline CDR1 is SNHLY and CDR2 FYNNEI. The CDR3 has 13 amino acids. With V trimmed by 10 bases and J by 4 bases, 5 bases remained unmatched. The CDR3 here is CATTQGANQPQHF. The DNA for the CDR3 is TGTGCCACCACACAGGGGGCGAATCAGCCCCAGCATTTT.

In the case of this clonotype: An end of the junction does not agree with germline; a read error may underlie this. This chain links TRBV7-3 with TRBJ2-1, with 7 nucleotides matching TRBD1. The CDR3 is 15 amino acids. Germline CDR1 reads SGHTA; CDR2 reads FQGTGA. The CDR3 sequence: CAGSLRQGSYNEQFF. CDR3 in DNA: TGTGCCGGCAGCTTAAGACAGGGTTCCTACAATGAGCAGTTCTTC.

This clonotype was recorded many times. The genes are TRBV30 and TRBJ1-1; D not certain. In germline, CDR1 is GTSNPN, CDR2 SVGIG (reference sequence). The germline V and J ends were trimmed by 2 bases and 1 base, with 14 bases remaining between them. The CDR3 extends over 15 amino acids. DNA for the CDR3: TGTGCCTGGAGTTCCCCCCAGACGGCGAACACTGAAGCTTTCTTT. Its protein is CAWSSPQTANTEAFF.

This clonotype was counted ten times or more. The V gene is TRBV4-2, the J gene TRBJ2-5; D perhaps matches TRBD1 (6 bases). CDR1 and CDR2 (germline): LGHNA, YNFKEQ. Trimming pared 2 bases from V and 1 base from J, leaving 11 bases between. There are 15 residues in the CDR3. The DNA for the CDR3 is TGTGCCAGCAGCCAACCACAGGGTATCCAAGAGACCCAGTACTTC. Residues: CASSQPQGIQETQYF.

This clonotype occurred a few times. This chain uses TRBV10-3 with TRBJ2-6, with 7 positions matching TRBD1. Germline V lookup: CDR1 ENHRY, CDR2 SYGVKD. This CDR3 comprises 16 residues. V lost 4 bases to trimming and J lost 0 bases; unmatched junction nucleotides: 3. CDR3 sequence (DNA): TGTGCCATCAGTGGGGACAGTTCCTCTGGGGCCAACGTCCTGACTTTC. This gives the protein CAISGDSSSGANVLTF.

Many counts were recorded for this clonotype. The chain joins TRBV5-6 to TRBJ1-1; 10 positions match TRBD1. The CDR3 totals 15 residues. With V trimmed by 4 bases and J by 2 bases, 5 bases remained unmatched. CDR1 and CDR2 (germline): SGHDT, YYEEEE. This CDR3 reads CASSNRDRGNTEAFF. For the CDR3, the DNA is TGTGCCAGCAGCAACCGGGACAGGGGAAACACTGAAGCTTTCTTT. Supplemented by reference TRBV5-6 and TRBJ1-1, the full variable domain reads DAGVTQSPTHLIKTRGQQVTLRCSPKSGHDTVSWYQQALGQGPQFIFQYYEEEERQRGNFPDRFSGHQFPNYSSELNVNALLLGDSALYLCASSNRDRGNTEAFFGQGTRLTVV.

This clonotype was detected ten times or more. The chain is built from TRBV7-8 and TRBJ2-7; D is perhaps TRBD2 (6 bases). Trimming cost V 3 bases and J 6 bases, with 18 bases left between them. This CDR3 spans 15 amino acids. In germline, CDR1 is SGHVS, CDR2 FQNEAQ. The CDR3 spells CASSFLSGVGSEQYF. CDR3 DNA: TGTGCCAGCAGCTTCCTATCGGGAGTCGGTTCCGAGCAGTACTTC.

About this clonotype itself: This may be a read error: a much more frequent sequence differs by one nucleotide. This chain connects TRBV18 to TRBJ2-1; D is ambiguous. Looked up from germline, CDR1 is KGHSH and CDR2 is LQKENI. V lost 3 bases and J 0 bases, leaving 15 bases between the germline ends. This CDR3 is built from 17 residues. CDR3 DNA sequence: TGTGCCAGCTCACCCCCGGTGGGCCAAGGCTCCTACAATGAGCAGTTCTTC. Its protein is CASSPPVGQGSYNEQFF.

This clonotype was seen at least ten times. The chain carries TRBV2 and TRBJ1-1; tentatively, D is TRBD1 (6 bases). The germline V and J ends were trimmed by 7 bases and 11 bases, with 14 bases remaining between them. Germline-derived CDR1 and CDR2 are SNHLY and FYNNEI. The CDR3 extends over 11 amino acids. CDR3 sequence (DNA): TGTGCCAGCACTCAACAGGGATGGGCTTTCTTT. It translates to CASTQQGWAFF.

This clonotype has a count of ten or more. The chain links TRBV7-3 to TRBJ2-1; 9 bases are a match to TRBD2. V lost 4 bases and J lost 6; bases outside the gene matches: 10. The CDR3 spans 16 residues. Germline-derived CDR1 and CDR2 are SGHTA and FQGTGA. The CDR3 here is CASSSKGLALVNEQFF. The CDR3 coding sequence is TGTGCCAGCAGCTCTAAAGGACTAGCGTTGGTCAATGAGCAGTTCTTC.

This clonotype was counted between two and nine times. The V call is TRBV20-1, the J call TRBJ2-7; 13 nucleotides match TRBD2. CDR3 length: 14 residues. Germline CDR1 reads DFQATT; CDR2 reads SNEGSKA (reference sequence). Trimming at V came to 4 bases and at J to 2 bases, leaving 2 bases not matched to a gene. For the CDR3, the DNA is TGCAGTGCTACGGGACTAGCGGGGACCTACGAGCAGTACTTC. It translates to CSATGLAGTYEQYF.

This clonotype was observed many times. The rearrangement links TRBV5-1 to TRBJ2-3; 11 bases line up with TRBD2. V trimming: 7 bases; J trimming: 4 bases; junction bases outside the gene matches: 5. The length of the CDR3 is 14 residues. CDR1 SGHRS and CDR2 YFSETQ come from the germline V gene. The DNA for the CDR3 is TGCGCCAGCGGAACTAGCGGGAGTTCAGATACGCAGTATTTT. This codes for CASGTSGSSDTQYF.

This clonotype was seen ten or more times. The chain links TRBV3-1 to TRBJ2-1; no definite D call. Germline V gene lookup returns CDR1 LGHDT and CDR2 YNNKEL (reference sequence). V dropped 3 bases and J dropped 9 bases, with 6 bases sitting between them. The CDR3 has 11 amino acids. The CDR3 coding sequence is TGTGCCAGCAGCCACGGTAGTGAGCAGTTCTTC. Protein product: CASSHGSEQFF.

The chain joins TRBV6-1 to TRBJ2-1, with 10 bases identical to TRBD2. The V gene end was trimmed by 6 bases and the J gene end by 2 bases; junction bases not matched to a gene: 4. Germline CDR1 is MNHNS and CDR2 is SASEGT. The CDR3 length is 15 residues. The CDR3 DNA reads TGTGCCAGCAGACTCAGCGGGAGGGCCTACAATGAGCAGTTCTTC. Its protein product is CASRLSGRAYNEQFF.